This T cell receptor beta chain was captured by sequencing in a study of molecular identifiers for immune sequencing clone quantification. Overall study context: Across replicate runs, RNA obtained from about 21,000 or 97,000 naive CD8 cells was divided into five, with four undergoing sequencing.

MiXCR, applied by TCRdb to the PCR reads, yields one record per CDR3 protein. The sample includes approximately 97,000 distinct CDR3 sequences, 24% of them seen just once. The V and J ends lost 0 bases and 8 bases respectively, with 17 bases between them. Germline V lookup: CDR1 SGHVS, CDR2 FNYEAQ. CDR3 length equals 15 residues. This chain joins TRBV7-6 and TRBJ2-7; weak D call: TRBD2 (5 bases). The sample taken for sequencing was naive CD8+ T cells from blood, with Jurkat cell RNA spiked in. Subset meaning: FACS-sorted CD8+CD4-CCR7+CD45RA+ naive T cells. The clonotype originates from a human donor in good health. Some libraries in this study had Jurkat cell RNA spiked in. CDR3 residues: CASSLAIRDLPKQYF. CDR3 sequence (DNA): TGTGCCAGCAGCTTAGCAATTCGGGATCTCCCCAAGCAGTACTTC.